Below, one T cell receptor (beta chain) is given with its context. The J segment lost 3 bases and the V segment lost 0 bases, leaving 9 bases of the junction unmatched. This CDR3 has 19 amino acids. Germline V gene lookup returns CDR1 LNHDA and CDR2 SQIVND (reference sequence). The source of the sample is a study of blood T cell repertoires in COVID-19. Study-level background: Samples of COVID-19 (acute and convalescent) were obtained from the United States, Italy and Spain.

Authors' processing steps: Amplification of reference gene primers provided the estimated nucleated cell counts. TCRdb's table, derived via immunoSEQ multiplex PCR, lists solely in-frame clones and lacks some. V, J and clone size reflect that table, while D and trimming were determined from the DNA. The sample has 150,000 to 200,000 clones; roughly 89% are singletons. Sample: peripheral blood. V is TRBV19 and J is TRBJ2-1, with TRBD2 identical over 12 bases. This clonotype was sampled from a woman aged 18-29 years who had recovered from COVID-19. The CDR3 DNA reads TGTGCCAGTAGTATAGAAGGACTAGCGGGGCGACGACTCTACAATGAGCAGTTCTTC. Translated, it gives CASSIEGLAGRRLYNEQFF.